What follows is one T cell receptor (beta chain) and its context. Its antigen is currently unknown. V lost 1 base, J lost 2 bases, and 9 bases stayed unmatched. This CDR3 region has 18 residues. The TCR beta cDNA libraries carried unique molecular identifiers. Starting from approximately 0.95 to 9.8 million T cells, the study yielded roughly 0.5 million cDNA molecules. TCRdb reanalysed the PCR reads using MiXCR and keeps one entry per CDR3 protein. The sample holds hundreds of thousands of distinct CDR3 sequences, around 60% seen once. This specimen comes from a study of post-analysis software for immune sequencing data. For the study at large: The study covered relapsing-remitting, secondary progressive and progressive-relapsing courses of multiple sclerosis. Whole-study results and caveats: Patients carried several TRBV segments more frequently than controls did, and TRBV5-6, TRBV5-1 and TRBV20-1 were among them. F measure grouped same-batch samples tightly together. Compared against controls, patients with multiple sclerosis displayed significantly lower normalized Chao1 diversity.

The clonotype originates from a girl aged 2-10 years with multiple sclerosis. The sample was blood. The rearrangement links TRBV12-3 or TRBV12-4 to TRBJ2-1, with 9 bases lining up with TRBD2. The CDR3: CASSLVRGGEQAYNEQFF. The CDR3 DNA follows: TGTGCCAGCAGTTTAGTTCGCGGGGGGGAGCAAGCCTACAATGAGCAGTTCTTC.